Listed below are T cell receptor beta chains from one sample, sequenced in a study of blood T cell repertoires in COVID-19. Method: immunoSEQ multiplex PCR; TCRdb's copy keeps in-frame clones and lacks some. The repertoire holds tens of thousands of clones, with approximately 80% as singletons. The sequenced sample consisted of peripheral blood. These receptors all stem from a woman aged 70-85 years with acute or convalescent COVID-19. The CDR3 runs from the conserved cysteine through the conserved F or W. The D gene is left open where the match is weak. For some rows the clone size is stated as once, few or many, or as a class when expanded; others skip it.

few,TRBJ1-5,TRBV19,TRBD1,CASSFTGGPIQPQHF,TGTGCCAGTAGCTTTACAGGGGGCCCGATCCAGCCCCAGCATTTT
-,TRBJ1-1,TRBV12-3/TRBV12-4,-,CASSLAQERAFF,TGTGCCAGCAGTTTAGCCCAGGAACGAGCTTTCTTT
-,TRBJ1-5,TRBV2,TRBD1,CASREDRGAQPQHF,TGTGCCAGCAGGGAAGACAGGGGTGCTCAGCCCCAGCATTTT
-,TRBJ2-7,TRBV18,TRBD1,CASSTTGSYEQYF,TGTGCCAGCTCAACGACAGGGTCCTACGAGCAGTACTTC
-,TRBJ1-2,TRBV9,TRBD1,CASSVGQGLNYGYTF,TGTGCCAGCAGCGTAGGACAGGGCCTTAACTATGGCTACACCTTC
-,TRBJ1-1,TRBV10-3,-,CAISGGQSNTEAFF,TGTGCCATCAGTGGAGGACAGTCTAACACTGAAGCTTTCTTT
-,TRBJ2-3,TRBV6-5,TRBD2,CASSRAGGPADTQYF,TGTGCCAGCAGCCGAGCGGGGGGGCCTGCAGATACGCAGTATTTT
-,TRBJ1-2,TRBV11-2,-,CASSLEGGNYGYTF,TGTGCCAGCAGCTTAGAAGGCGGTAACTATGGCTACACCTTC
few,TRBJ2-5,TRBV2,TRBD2,CASRGGTSGQETQYF,TGTGCCAGCAGAGGCGGGACTAGCGGACAAGAGACCCAGTACTTC
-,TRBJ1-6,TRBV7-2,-,CASSLVAMAYNSPLHF,TGTGCCAGCAGCTTAGTTGCTATGGCCTATAATTCACCCCTCCACTTT
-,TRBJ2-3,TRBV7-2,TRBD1,CASSLAHPGQGRTDTQYF,TGTGCCAGCAGCTTAGCGCATCCGGGACAGGGGAGGACAGATACGCAGTATTTT
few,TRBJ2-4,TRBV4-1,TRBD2,CASSQGPRSGGAINIQYF,TGCGCCAGCAGCCAAGGCCCGAGGAGCGGGGGGGCCATAAACATTCAGTACTTC
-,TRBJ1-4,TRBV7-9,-,CASSSPGESTNEKLFF,TGTGCCAGCAGCTCGCCGGGGGAGTCAACTAATGAAAAACTGTTTTTT
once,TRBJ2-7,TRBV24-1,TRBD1,CATGKDRGPVSYEQYF,TGTGCCACCGGAAAAGACAGGGGGCCTGTTTCCTACGAGCAGTACTTC
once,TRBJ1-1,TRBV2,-,CASLRGGTEAFF,TGTGCCAGCCTCCGCGGGGGAACTGAAGCTTTCTTT
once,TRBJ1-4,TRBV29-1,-,CSGGSKTNEKLFF,TGCAGCGGGGGGAGTAAAACTAATGAAAAACTGTTTTTT
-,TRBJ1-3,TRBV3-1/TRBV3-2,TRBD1,CASSPGGQGSLIYF,TGTGCCAGCAGCCCGGGAGGACAGGGTAGCCTCATATATTTT
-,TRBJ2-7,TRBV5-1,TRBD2,CASSPDGRSSEQYF,TGCGCCAGCAGCCCGGACGGGAGGTCCTCCGAGCAGTACTTC
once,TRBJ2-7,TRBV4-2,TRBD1,CASSQDSRGQSYEQYF,TGTGCCAGCAGCCAAGATAGTAGGGGACAGTCCTACGAGCAGTACTTC
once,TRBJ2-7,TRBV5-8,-,CASSAGDKSYEQYF,TGTGCCAGCAGCGCAGGGGATAAGTCCTACGAGCAGTACTTC
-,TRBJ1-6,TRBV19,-,CASSLGPGRLSSYNSPLHF,TGTGCCAGTAGCCTGGGGCCAGGACGGCTCAGCTCCTATAATTCACCCCTCCACTTT
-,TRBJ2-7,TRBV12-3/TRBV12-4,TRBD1,CASSSTGAYEQYF,TGTGCCAGCAGTTCGACAGGGGCCTACGAGCAGTACTTC
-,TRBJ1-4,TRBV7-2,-,CASTLRGSNEKLFF,TGTGCCAGCACCTTAAGGGGCAGCAATGAAAAACTGTTTTTT
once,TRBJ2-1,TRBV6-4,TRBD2,CASIAGRTYNEQFF,TGTGCCAGTATAGCGGGGAGAACCTACAATGAGCAGTTCTTC
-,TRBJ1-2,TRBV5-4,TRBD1,CASSPGQGGVYGYTF,TGTGCCAGCAGCCCTGGACAGGGAGGTGTCTATGGCTACACCTTC
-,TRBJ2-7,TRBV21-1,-,CASNIKRGGPYYEQYF,TGTGCCAGCAACATTAAGCGGGGGGGCCCTTACTACGAGCAGTACTTC
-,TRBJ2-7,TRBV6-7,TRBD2,CASSYSDKGLGSVYEQYF,TGTGCCAGCAGTTACTCGGACAAAGGACTAGGGAGTGTCTACGAGCAGTACTTC
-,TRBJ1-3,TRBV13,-,CASSSRGDYSGNTIYF,TGTGCCAGCAGCTCGAGAGGGGACTACTCTGGAAACACCATATATTTT
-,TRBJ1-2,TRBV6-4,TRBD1,CATSRQGGYGYTF,TGTGCCACCTCAAGACAGGGAGGCTATGGCTACACCTTC
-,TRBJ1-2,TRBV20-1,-,CSASLSGTRYGYTF,TGCAGTGCTAGTTTATCAGGGACACGCTATGGCTACACCTTC
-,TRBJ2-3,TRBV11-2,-,CASREGRSQYF,TGTGCCAGCAGGGAAGGGAGGTCGCAGTATTTT
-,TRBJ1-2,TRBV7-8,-,CASSLESVTGSYGYTF,TGTGCCAGCAGCTTAGAATCGGTTACAGGGAGCTATGGCTACACCTTC
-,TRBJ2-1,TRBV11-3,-,CASSFGSSYNEQFF,TGTGCCAGCAGCTTCGGGAGCTCCTACAATGAGCAGTTCTTC
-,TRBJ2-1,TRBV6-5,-,CASRHRGATYNEQFF,TGTGCCAGCCGCCATCGGGGGGCGACCTACAATGAGCAGTTCTTC
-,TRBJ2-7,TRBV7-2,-,CASSFTGIAYEQYF,TGTGCCAGCAGCTTCACAGGAATTGCTTACGAGCAGTACTTC
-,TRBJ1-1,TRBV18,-,CASSPQSRKAFF,TGTGCCAGCTCACCACAATCCAGGAAAGCTTTCTTT
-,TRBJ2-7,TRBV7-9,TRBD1,CASSLAGTGERYEQYF,TGTGCCAGCAGCTTAGCAGGGACAGGGGAACGGTACGAGCAGTACTTC
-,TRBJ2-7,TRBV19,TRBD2,CASSIGGGSYEQYF,TGTGCCAGTAGTATAGGCGGGGGGTCCTACGAGCAGTACTTC
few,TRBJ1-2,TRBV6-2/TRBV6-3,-,CASSYSRTRETF,TGTGCCAGCAGTTACTCCAGAACTCGGGAAACCTTC
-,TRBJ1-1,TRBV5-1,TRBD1,CASSFGGGFHMNTEAFF,TGCGCCAGCAGCTTCGGAGGGGGCTTCCACATGAACACTGAAGCTTTCTTT
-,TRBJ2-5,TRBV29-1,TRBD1,CSVRPGQATETQYF,TGCAGCGTTCGACCGGGACAGGCGACGGAGACCCAGTACTTC
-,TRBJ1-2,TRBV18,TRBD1,CASSQGQGNGYTF,TGTGCCAGCTCACAGGGACAGGGGAATGGCTACACCTTC
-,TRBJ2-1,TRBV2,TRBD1,CASSAGWDRDNNEQFF,TGTGCCAGCAGTGCCGGATGGGACAGGGACAACAATGAGCAGTTCTTC
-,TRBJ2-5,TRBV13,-,CASTPPGGETQYF,TGTGCCAGCACCCCCCCGGGTGGAGAGACCCAGTACTTC
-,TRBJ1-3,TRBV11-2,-,CASSSDSLDTIYF,TGTGCCAGCAGCTCGGACAGCCTGGACACCATATATTTT
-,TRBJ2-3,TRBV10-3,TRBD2,CAISSVTSGSTDTQYF,TGTGCCATCAGTTCCGTGACTAGCGGAAGCACAGATACGCAGTATTTT
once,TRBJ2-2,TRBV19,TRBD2,CASSIRTSGGAMNTGELFF,TGTGCCAGTAGTATAAGGACTAGCGGGGGGGCCATGAACACCGGGGAGCTGTTTTTT
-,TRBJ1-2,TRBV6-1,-,CASSDGGRYGYTF,TGTGCCAGCAGTGATGGCGGTCGTTATGGCTACACCTTC
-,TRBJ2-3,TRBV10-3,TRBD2,CATAGTTSGVTDTQYF,TGTGCCACCGCGGGGACCACTAGCGGGGTCACAGATACGCAGTATTTT